This is a list of T cell receptor beta chains from one sample in a study of shared clonotypes between healthy human individuals. TCRdb's copy holds only in-frame clones and misses some; the assay was immunoSEQ multiplex PCR. In the table there are 330,000 or so clones, around 67% of which are singletons. Material: memory CD4+ T cells sorted from blood. These receptors all stem from a man aged 25-45 years in good health. Each CDR3 is given with its conserved first and last residue. The order of the fields is CDR3 protein, CDR3 DNA, J gene, D gene, V gene, clone size. The D gene is left open where the match is weak. Size is stated for part of the rows, as once, few or many counts, or as a class when the clone is expanded.

CDR3 protein: CASTISGTGLRNTEAFF
CDR3 DNA: TGTGCCAGTACCATATCCGGGACAGGGTTACGGAACACTGAAGCTTTCTTT
J gene: TRBJ1-1
D gene: TRBD1
V gene: TRBV19
clone size: NA

CDR3 protein: CASSLGGPTNEKLFF
CDR3 DNA: TGTGCCAGCAGCTTAGGGGGACCAACTAATGAAAAACTGTTTTTT
J gene: TRBJ1-4
D gene: NA
V gene: TRBV11-2
clone size: once

CDR3 protein: CASSDGTTDGYTF
CDR3 DNA: TGTGCCAGCAGTGATGGGACCACAGATGGCTACACCTTC
J gene: TRBJ1-2
D gene: NA
V gene: TRBV25-1
clone size: NA

CDR3 protein: CASSLDGSGRLGKDTQYF
CDR3 DNA: TGTGCCAGCAGCTTAGACGGTAGCGGGCGCCTGGGAAAAGATACGCAGTATTTT
J gene: TRBJ2-3
D gene: TRBD2
V gene: TRBV11-1
clone size: few

CDR3 protein: CASSPDITGELFF
CDR3 DNA: TGTGCCAGCTCACCTGACATCACCGGGGAGCTGTTTTTT
J gene: TRBJ2-2
D gene: NA
V gene: TRBV18
clone size: few

CDR3 protein: CASSPLGGRAIEQYF
CDR3 DNA: TGTGCCAGCAGCCCACTCGGCGGGAGGGCCATCGAGCAGTACTTC
J gene: TRBJ2-7
D gene: TRBD2
V gene: TRBV5-6
clone size: NA

CDR3 protein: CASSDLTSEAFF
CDR3 DNA: TGTGCCAGCAGTGACCTCACCAGCGAAGCTTTCTTT
J gene: TRBJ1-1
D gene: NA
V gene: TRBV2
clone size: NA

CDR3 protein: CASSQEAGLAVYEQYF
CDR3 DNA: TGCGCCAGCAGCCAAGAAGCGGGACTTGCAGTCTACGAGCAGTACTTC
J gene: TRBJ2-7
D gene: TRBD2
V gene: TRBV4-3
clone size: NA

CDR3 protein: CASSARAGADYGYTF
CDR3 DNA: TGTGCCAGCAGCGCCCGTGCGGGGGCCGACTATGGCTACACCTTC
J gene: TRBJ1-2
D gene: NA
V gene: TRBV7-9
clone size: NA

CDR3 protein: CASSPRTSGYYEQYF
CDR3 DNA: TGTGCCAGCAGCCCGAGGACTAGCGGATACTACGAGCAGTACTTC
J gene: TRBJ2-7
D gene: TRBD2
V gene: TRBV11-2
clone size: once

CDR3 protein: CASSLLAGGYEQYF
CDR3 DNA: TGTGCCAGCAGCTTATTAGCGGGAGGGTACGAGCAGTACTTC
J gene: TRBJ2-7
D gene: TRBD2
V gene: TRBV11-2
clone size: NA

CDR3 protein: CASSQDRSYEQYF
CDR3 DNA: TGTGCCAGCAGCCAAGATCGGTCCTACGAGCAGTACTTC
J gene: TRBJ2-7
D gene: NA
V gene: TRBV14
clone size: NA

CDR3 protein: CASSTSLASGSYEQYF
CDR3 DNA: TGTGCCAGCAGCACGAGCCTCGCTAGCGGGAGCTACGAGCAGTACTTC
J gene: TRBJ2-7
D gene: TRBD2
V gene: TRBV7-2
clone size: NA

CDR3 protein: CASSLGLYGYTF
CDR3 DNA: TGTGCCAGCAGTTTAGGGCTCTATGGCTACACCTTC
J gene: TRBJ1-2
D gene: NA
V gene: TRBV28
clone size: NA

CDR3 protein: CASSMAGLLSYEQYF
CDR3 DNA: TGTGCCAGCAGTATGGCGGGACTACTTTCCTACGAGCAGTACTTC
J gene: TRBJ2-7
D gene: TRBD2
V gene: TRBV28
clone size: NA

CDR3 protein: CATTPRGTMDEQFF
CDR3 DNA: TGTGCCACTACCCCGAGGGGGACGATGGATGAGCAGTTCTTC
J gene: TRBJ2-1
D gene: NA
V gene: TRBV6-1
clone size: NA

CDR3 protein: CATSRLLSGRATEQYF
CDR3 DNA: TGTGCCACCAGCCGCTTACTAAGCGGGAGGGCCACCGAGCAGTACTTC
J gene: TRBJ2-7
D gene: TRBD2
V gene: TRBV15
clone size: NA

CDR3 protein: CASSKTGSSSYEQYF
CDR3 DNA: TGCGCCAGCAGTAAGACAGGCTCGAGCTCCTACGAGCAGTACTTC
J gene: TRBJ2-7
D gene: NA
V gene: TRBV10-1
clone size: few

CDR3 protein: CASSPGNSGNTIYF
CDR3 DNA: TGTGCCAGCTCACCTGGCAACTCTGGAAACACCATATATTTT
J gene: TRBJ1-3
D gene: NA
V gene: TRBV18
clone size: NA

CDR3 protein: CASKTGTGEETQYF
CDR3 DNA: TGTGCCAGCAAGACCGGGACAGGGGAAGAGACCCAGTACTTC
J gene: TRBJ2-5
D gene: TRBD1
V gene: TRBV2
clone size: NA

CDR3 protein: CASSLQGAAEAFF
CDR3 DNA: TGCGCCAGCAGCTTACAGGGGGCCGCTGAAGCTTTCTTT
J gene: TRBJ1-1
D gene: TRBD1
V gene: TRBV5-1
clone size: few

CDR3 protein: CASSPPRFQGARTNTGELFF
CDR3 DNA: TGTGCCAGCAGTCCACCACGCTTCCAGGGGGCACGAACGAACACCGGGGAGCTGTTTTTT
J gene: TRBJ2-2
D gene: TRBD1
V gene: TRBV28
clone size: NA

CDR3 protein: CASRHRETYGYTF
CDR3 DNA: TGTGCCAGCAGGCACAGGGAGACCTATGGCTACACCTTC
J gene: TRBJ1-2
D gene: NA
V gene: TRBV2
clone size: NA

CDR3 protein: CASSPRTGKISGNTIYF
CDR3 DNA: TGTGCCAGCAGCCCAAGGACAGGGAAGATCTCTGGAAACACCATATATTTT
J gene: TRBJ1-3
D gene: TRBD1
V gene: TRBV13
clone size: NA

CDR3 protein: CASSETSGEETQYF
CDR3 DNA: TGTGCCAGCTCAGAGACTTCAGGGGAGGAGACCCAGTACTTC
J gene: TRBJ2-5
D gene: NA
V gene: TRBV18
clone size: NA

CDR3 protein: CASSSWGFYGYTF
CDR3 DNA: TGTGCCAGCAGTTCTTGGGGCTTCTATGGCTACACCTTC
J gene: TRBJ1-2
D gene: NA
V gene: TRBV27
clone size: once

CDR3 protein: CASFTPSHTYTGELFF
CDR3 DNA: TGTGCCAGCTTTACCCCAAGCCACACCTACACCGGGGAGCTGTTTTTT
J gene: TRBJ2-2
D gene: NA
V gene: TRBV28
clone size: NA

CDR3 protein: CASSPFTSVDGAYEQYF
CDR3 DNA: TGTGCCAGCTCACCGTTTACCTCCGTGGACGGAGCCTACGAGCAGTACTTC
J gene: TRBJ2-7
D gene: NA
V gene: TRBV18
clone size: NA

CDR3 protein: CASSGQRAGTDTQYF
CDR3 DNA: TGTGCCAGCAGCGGGCAAAGGGCTGGCACAGATACGCAGTATTTT
J gene: TRBJ2-3
D gene: NA
V gene: TRBV2
clone size: NA

CDR3 protein: CAWSAGTANQPQHF
CDR3 DNA: TGTGCCTGGAGTGCCGGGACAGCGAATCAGCCCCAGCATTTT
J gene: TRBJ1-5
D gene: TRBD1
V gene: TRBV30
clone size: once

CDR3 protein: CAWRATPGYEQYF
CDR3 DNA: TGTGCCTGGAGAGCGACGCCAGGTTACGAGCAGTACTTC
J gene: TRBJ2-7
D gene: NA
V gene: TRBV30
clone size: NA

CDR3 protein: CASSTGLANNEQFF
CDR3 DNA: TGTGCCAGCAGCACCGGACTAGCAAACAATGAGCAGTTCTTC
J gene: TRBJ2-1
D gene: TRBD2
V gene: TRBV7-9
clone size: few

CDR3 protein: CASSWTSGNTGELFF
CDR3 DNA: TGTGCCAGCAGCTGGACTAGCGGGAACACCGGGGAGCTGTTTTTT
J gene: TRBJ2-2
D gene: TRBD2
V gene: TRBV7-2
clone size: NA

CDR3 protein: CAIRGGNYNEQFF
CDR3 DNA: TGTGCCATCAGGGGAGGGAACTACAATGAGCAGTTCTTC
J gene: TRBJ2-1
D gene: TRBD2
V gene: TRBV10-3
clone size: NA

CDR3 protein: CASSGQVGQNTIYF
CDR3 DNA: TGTGCCAGCAGCGGACAGGTTGGACAGAACACCATATATTTT
J gene: TRBJ1-3
D gene: NA
V gene: TRBV9
clone size: NA

CDR3 protein: CASSSPLADPYNEQFF
CDR3 DNA: TGTGCCAGCAGCTCACCTTTAGCGGATCCGTACAATGAGCAGTTCTTC
J gene: TRBJ2-1
D gene: NA
V gene: TRBV27
clone size: NA

CDR3 protein: CASSLGGPTQYF
CDR3 DNA: TGTGCCAGCAGCTTGGGGGGGCCTACGCAGTATTTT
J gene: TRBJ2-3
D gene: NA
V gene: TRBV7-8
clone size: NA

CDR3 protein: CASSDGVGGGPGANVLTF
CDR3 DNA: TGTGCCAGCAGTGATGGAGTAGGCGGGGGCCCTGGGGCCAACGTCCTGACTTTC
J gene: TRBJ2-6
D gene: NA
V gene: TRBV25-1
clone size: once

CDR3 protein: CASSPKGGKNTEAFF
CDR3 DNA: TGTGCCAGCAGCCCCAAAGGAGGGAAGAACACTGAAGCTTTCTTT
J gene: TRBJ1-1
D gene: NA
V gene: TRBV7-3
clone size: NA

CDR3 protein: CASSSPAGEQYF
CDR3 DNA: TGTGCCAGCAGTTCACCAGCGGGGGAGCAGTACTTC
J gene: TRBJ2-7
D gene: TRBD2
V gene: TRBV6-6
clone size: NA

CDR3 protein: CASNGGLNQPQHF
CDR3 DNA: TGTGCCAGTAACGGGGGGCTCAATCAGCCCCAGCATTTT
J gene: TRBJ1-5
D gene: NA
V gene: TRBV19
clone size: NA

CDR3 protein: CASSLDSDGTQYF
CDR3 DNA: TGTGCCAGCAGCCTCGATAGTGATGGTACGCAGTATTTT
J gene: TRBJ2-3
D gene: NA
V gene: TRBV5-4
clone size: NA

CDR3 protein: CASSPGQAANTGELFF
CDR3 DNA: TGCGCCAGCAGCCCAGGACAGGCCGCGAACACCGGGGAGCTGTTTTTT
J gene: TRBJ2-2
D gene: TRBD1
V gene: TRBV5-1
clone size: NA

CDR3 protein: CASSERSSLGETQYF
CDR3 DNA: TGTGCCAGCAGTGAACGGAGTAGCCTTGGGGAGACCCAGTACTTC
J gene: TRBJ2-5
D gene: NA
V gene: TRBV25-1
clone size: NA

CDR3 protein: CASSVGQEDTEAFF
CDR3 DNA: TGTGCCAGCAGCGTCGGACAGGAAGACACTGAAGCTTTCTTT
J gene: TRBJ1-1
D gene: TRBD1
V gene: TRBV9
clone size: NA

CDR3 protein: CASRANPSDFYNEQFF
CDR3 DNA: TGTGCCAGCAGAGCAAATCCTAGCGACTTCTACAATGAGCAGTTCTTC
J gene: TRBJ2-1
D gene: NA
V gene: TRBV2
clone size: NA

CDR3 protein: CASSPQGRTYNEQFF
CDR3 DNA: TGTGCCAGCTCACCACAGGGTAGGACTTACAATGAGCAGTTCTTC
J gene: TRBJ2-1
D gene: NA
V gene: TRBV18
clone size: NA

CDR3 protein: CASSPRKLNTEAFF
CDR3 DNA: TGTGCCAGCAGTCCAAGAAAGCTGAACACTGAAGCTTTCTTT
J gene: TRBJ1-1
D gene: NA
V gene: TRBV6-9
clone size: few

CDR3 protein: CASSYQSTYEQYF
CDR3 DNA: TGTGCCAGCAGTTACCAGTCAACCTACGAGCAGTACTTC
J gene: TRBJ2-7
D gene: NA
V gene: TRBV6-6
clone size: NA

CDR3 protein: CASSPRPLAGDGDTQYF
CDR3 DNA: TGCGCCAGCAGCCCTAGGCCACTAGCGGGAGACGGGGATACGCAGTATTTT
J gene: TRBJ2-3
D gene: TRBD2
V gene: TRBV5-1
clone size: NA

CDR3 protein: CASSPLGSGRRDEQFF
CDR3 DNA: TGTGCCAGCAGTCCCCTAGGTAGCGGGAGAAGGGATGAGCAGTTCTTC
J gene: TRBJ2-1
D gene: TRBD2
V gene: TRBV28
clone size: NA

CDR3 protein: CASSPKPPLGINEYEQYF
CDR3 DNA: TGTGCCAGCAGCCCGAAGCCCCCTCTAGGTATTAATGAATACGAGCAGTACTTC
J gene: TRBJ2-7
D gene: NA
V gene: TRBV7-6
clone size: once

CDR3 protein: CASSYQETQYF
CDR3 DNA: TGCGCCAGCAGCTACCAAGAGACCCAGTACTTC
J gene: TRBJ2-5
D gene: NA
V gene: TRBV5-1
clone size: NA

CDR3 protein: CASSQEGPRGYEQYF
CDR3 DNA: TGTGCCAGCAGCCAGGAGGGCCCTAGGGGCTACGAGCAGTACTTC
J gene: TRBJ2-7
D gene: NA
V gene: TRBV5-4
clone size: once

CDR3 protein: CASSAGLEMIGDEQFF
CDR3 DNA: TGTGCCAGCAGCGCCGGACTAGAGATGATCGGCGATGAGCAGTTCTTC
J gene: TRBJ2-1
D gene: TRBD2
V gene: TRBV5-4
clone size: NA

CDR3 protein: CASSVRTASTDTQYF
CDR3 DNA: TGTGCCAGCAGCGTTAGGACAGCCAGCACAGATACGCAGTATTTT
J gene: TRBJ2-3
D gene: NA
V gene: TRBV9
clone size: NA

CDR3 protein: CASSEANSNQPQHF
CDR3 DNA: TGTGCCAGCAGTGAAGCGAATAGCAATCAGCCCCAGCATTTT
J gene: TRBJ1-5
D gene: NA
V gene: TRBV2
clone size: NA

CDR3 protein: CASSFTAGGGTQYF
CDR3 DNA: TGTGCCAGCAGTTTCACAGCGGGAGGGGGTACCCAGTACTTC
J gene: TRBJ2-5
D gene: TRBD2
V gene: TRBV27
clone size: few

CDR3 protein: CASSEVGGVEQYF
CDR3 DNA: TGTGCCAGCAGTGAAGTGGGAGGGGTCGAGCAGTACTTC
J gene: TRBJ2-7
D gene: TRBD2
V gene: TRBV25-1
clone size: NA

CDR3 protein: CASSIMAIGQYEQYF
CDR3 DNA: TGTGCCAGCAGCATCATGGCGATTGGGCAATACGAGCAGTACTTC
J gene: TRBJ2-7
D gene: NA
V gene: TRBV28
clone size: few